Listed below are T cell receptor beta chains from one sample, sequenced in a study of Ad26.COV2.S vaccination and SARS-CoV-2 variants. Generated by immunoSEQ multiplex PCR, the TCRdb table keeps only in-frame clones and is missing some. The sample lists about 680,000 clones, about 89% occurring once. The sample was peripheral blood, taken in a trial of Ad26.COV2.S vaccine versus placebo. All receptors come from a person aged 18-60 years who received the Ad26.COV2.S COVID-19 vaccine or a placebo. Both conserved end residues are part of each CDR3. A D gene is named only where the DNA matches it firmly. Only part of the rows carry a size: once, few, many, or a class if the clone is expanded.

J: TRBJ2-5; size: -; length: 16; V: TRBV27; D: TRBD2; CDR3: CASSKLGTSGKETQYF; DNA: TGTGCCAGCAGCAAACTCGGGACTAGCGGGAAAGAGACCCAGTACTTC
J: TRBJ2-3; size: -; length: 14; V: TRBV6-5; D: TRBD2; CDR3: CASGTSGYTDTQYF; DNA: TGTGCCAGCGGTACTAGCGGATACACAGATACGCAGTATTTT
J: TRBJ1-5; size: -; length: 15; V: TRBV2; D: TRBD1; CDR3: CASSPGTERNQPQHF; DNA: TGTGCCAGCAGCCCTGGGACAGAGCGCAATCAGCCCCAGCATTTT
J: TRBJ2-1; size: -; length: 15; V: TRBV7-8; D: -; CDR3: CASSGVAERYNEQFF; DNA: TGTGCCAGCAGCGGAGTAGCGGAACGCTACAATGAGCAGTTCTTC
J: TRBJ1-2; size: few; length: 15; V: TRBV7-9; D: -; CDR3: CASSARQDPISGYTF; DNA: TGTGCCAGCAGCGCCCGGCAGGACCCGATTAGTGGCTACACCTTC
J: TRBJ2-5; size: -; length: 13; V: TRBV29-1; D: TRBD1; CDR3: CSARQGRQETQYF; DNA: TGCAGCGCGAGACAGGGTAGGCAAGAGACCCAGTACTTC
J: TRBJ2-7; size: -; length: 15; V: TRBV5-1; D: TRBD2; CDR3: CASSLRSSGSSEQYF; DNA: TGCGCCAGCAGCTTGCGGTCCAGCGGGAGCTCCGAGCAGTACTTC
J: TRBJ2-7; size: -; length: 13; V: TRBV30; D: TRBD2; CDR3: CAWRTSGRYEQYF; DNA: TGTGCCTGGAGGACTAGCGGGAGGTACGAGCAGTACTTC
J: TRBJ1-1; size: -; length: 12; V: TRBV29-1; D: -; CDR3: CSVRFRAVEAFF; DNA: TGCAGCGTCCGTTTTCGGGCAGTTGAAGCTTTCTTT
J: TRBJ2-2; size: -; length: 17; V: TRBV24-1; D: TRBD2; CDR3: CATSDFGGRAPTGELFF; DNA: TGTGCCACCAGTGATTTCGGCGGGAGGGCCCCCACCGGGGAGCTGTTTTTT
J: TRBJ2-3; size: -; length: 14; V: TRBV9; D: TRBD2; CDR3: CASSGSGRGDTQYF; DNA: TGTGCCAGCAGCGGTAGCGGGAGAGGAGATACGCAGTATTTT
J: TRBJ2-1; size: -; length: 15; V: TRBV19; D: -; CDR3: CASSISPQVVSEQFF; DNA: TGTGCCAGTAGTATCTCCCCCCAAGTCGTATCTGAGCAGTTCTTC
J: TRBJ2-2; size: -; length: 16; V: TRBV11-3; D: -; CDR3: CASSLFGGTNTGELFF; DNA: TGTGCCAGCAGCTTATTCGGGGGAACGAACACCGGGGAGCTGTTTTTT
J: TRBJ2-1; size: -; length: 11; V: TRBV11-2; D: -; CDR3: CASSLWNEQFF; DNA: TGTGCCAGCAGCTTATGGAATGAGCAGTTCTTC
J: TRBJ2-5; size: -; length: 13; V: TRBV30; D: -; CDR3: CAWSQGRLETQYF; DNA: TGTGCCTGGAGTCAGGGGCGGCTAGAGACCCAGTACTTC